The rows below give T cell receptor beta chains drawn from one sample of a study of blood T cell repertoires in COVID-19. This table comes from immunoSEQ multiplex PCR, and its TCRdb copy is limited to in-frame clones, with some not included. The sample holds about 320,000 clones, about 87% seen once. The source material was peripheral blood. All receptors derive from a woman in her 30s with COVID-19, enrolled during active disease. Both conserved end residues are part of each CDR3. The D gene is left open where the match is weak. Clone size, where shown, is once, few, many, or a class for clones that have expanded.

size | J | V | D | CDR3 | DNA
once | TRBJ2-3 | TRBV5-1 | NA | CASSLTVSDTQYF | TGCGCCAGCAGCTTGACAGTGTCAGATACGCAGTATTTT
few | TRBJ1-1 | TRBV10-3 | TRBD1 | CAITKTGGDTEAFF | TGTGCCATCACCAAAACAGGGGGCGACACTGAAGCTTTCTTT
NA | TRBJ1-5 | TRBV21-1 | NA | CASSKLGQYSNQPQHF | TGTGCCAGCAGCAAACTAGGACAGTATAGCAATCAGCCCCAGCATTTT
NA | TRBJ1-2 | TRBV12-3/TRBV12-4 | NA | CASSLFLGYGYTF | TGTGCCAGCAGTTTATTTCTCGGCTATGGCTACACCTTC
NA | TRBJ1-1 | TRBV4-1 | TRBD1 | CASSHRQGEKRVEAFF | TGCGCCAGCAGCCACCGACAGGGGGAGAAGAGAGTTGAAGCTTTCTTT
NA | TRBJ1-2 | TRBV30 | NA | CAWSYGGEALGYTF | TGTGCCTGGAGTTACGGAGGGGAGGCGCTTGGCTACACCTTC
NA | TRBJ1-2 | TRBV2 | NA | CASRGPSYGYTF | TGTGCCAGCAGGGGGCCAAGCTATGGCTACACCTTC
once | TRBJ1-3 | TRBV4-1 | NA | CASSQDAQASGNTIYF | TGCGCCAGCAGCCAAGATGCGCAGGCCTCTGGAAACACCATATATTTT
once | TRBJ2-5 | TRBV11-2 | NA | CASSRGGDQYF | TGTGCCAGCAGCAGGGGGGGGGACCAGTACTTC
NA | TRBJ1-1 | TRBV6-2/TRBV6-3 | NA | CASSYSGQSTEAFF | TGTGCCAGCAGTTACTCCGGACAGAGCACTGAAGCTTTCTTT
NA | TRBJ1-2 | TRBV5-4 | NA | CASSSFGGQTSDGYTF | TGTGCCAGCAGCTCCTTCGGGGGGCAGACCTCCGATGGCTACACCTTC
once | TRBJ2-3 | TRBV27 | TRBD1 | CASSPTAGGSTDTQYF | TGTGCCAGCAGTCCAACGGCAGGGGGAAGCACAGATACGCAGTATTTT
NA | TRBJ1-2 | TRBV13 | NA | CASSSSKQGPYGYTF | TGTGCCAGCAGCTCCTCCAAACAGGGTCCCTATGGCTACACCTTC
NA | TRBJ1-2 | TRBV27 | TRBD1 | CASSFRQGYGYTF | TGTGCCAGCAGTTTCCGACAGGGGTATGGCTACACCTTC
NA | TRBJ2-5 | TRBV6-6 | TRBD1 | CASSFTGEETQYF | TGTGCCAGCAGTTTTACAGGGGAAGAGACCCAGTACTTC
NA | TRBJ1-3 | TRBV2 | TRBD1 | CASIQGQYSGNTIYF | TGTGCCAGCATTCAGGGACAGTACTCTGGAAACACCATATATTTT
NA | TRBJ2-2 | TRBV2 | NA | CASSGYWLTGELFF | TGTGCCAGCAGTGGGTATTGGCTCACCGGGGAGCTGTTTTTT
NA | TRBJ1-2 | TRBV11-3 | TRBD1 | CASSFGTGGLKGSFDYGYTF | TGTGCCAGCAGCTTCGGGACAGGGGGCCTAAAGGGGTCCTTTGACTATGGCTACACCTTC
NA | TRBJ1-1 | TRBV28 | NA | CASSSVSGGAFF | TGTGCCAGCAGTTCAGTCTCGGGGGGAGCTTTCTTT
NA | TRBJ2-3 | TRBV11-3 | TRBD1 | CASSLGRQGTDTQYF | TGTGCCAGCAGCTTGGGTCGACAGGGAACAGATACGCAGTATTTT
NA | TRBJ2-3 | TRBV5-1 | NA | CASSLSYPRDTQYF | TGCGCCAGCAGCTTGTCCTACCCTAGGGATACGCAGTATTTT
NA | TRBJ1-2 | TRBV5-4 | NA | CASSLMGGYGYTF | TGTGCCAGCAGCTTAATGGGGGGCTATGGCTACACCTTC
NA | TRBJ1-2 | TRBV6-5 | TRBD1 | CASSLYRGVGYTF | TGTGCCAGCAGTCTATACAGGGGAGTTGGCTACACCTTC
NA | TRBJ1-1 | TRBV5-1 | NA | CASSPMAGANTEAFF | TGCGCCAGCAGCCCAATGGCGGGGGCGAACACTGAAGCTTTCTTT
NA | TRBJ1-2 | TRBV19 | TRBD1 | CASETRGRGTSNYGYTF | TGTGCCAGTGAGACCAGGGGGCGCGGAACCTCTAACTATGGCTACACCTTC
NA | TRBJ2-7 | TRBV10-2 | TRBD1 | CASSEPGTGILYEQYF | TGCGCCAGCAGTGAGCCCGGGACAGGGATTTTATACGAGCAGTACTTC
NA | TRBJ2-5 | TRBV12-3/TRBV12-4 | TRBD2 | CASSLSGEGTQYF | TGTGCCAGCAGTTTGAGCGGGGAGGGGACCCAGTACTTC
once | TRBJ1-5 | TRBV5-5 | NA | CASSLVGDLGQPQHF | TGTGCCAGCAGCTTGGTCGGGGATCTTGGGCAGCCCCAGCATTTT
NA | TRBJ1-5 | TRBV7-8 | NA | CASSLGWGGEENQPQHF | TGTGCCAGCAGCTTAGGTTGGGGCGGCGAGGAAAATCAGCCCCAGCATTTT
NA | TRBJ1-1 | TRBV18 | NA | CASSAGDEAFF | TGTGCCAGCTCCGCCGGGGATGAAGCTTTCTTT
NA | TRBJ1-1 | TRBV4-1 | NA | CASSQSGLGTEAFF | TGCGCCAGCAGCCAAAGCGGGTTGGGCACTGAAGCTTTCTTT
NA | TRBJ1-2 | TRBV6-5 | TRBD1 | CASSTRDSSNYGYTF | TGTGCCAGCAGCACCCGGGACAGCTCTAACTATGGCTACACCTTC
NA | TRBJ1-6 | TRBV5-5 | NA | CASSFESSGPLHF | TGTGCCAGCAGCTTCGAGTCCTCGGGTCCCCTCCACTTT
NA | TRBJ1-1 | TRBV4-3 | NA | CASSQEGRTEAFF | TGCGCCAGCAGCCAGGAGGGGAGGACTGAAGCTTTCTTT
once | TRBJ2-5 | TRBV5-1 | TRBD2 | CASSLLPAGGEETQYF | TGCGCCAGCAGCCTCCTCCCTGCGGGGGGGGAAGAGACCCAGTACTTC
NA | TRBJ2-3 | TRBV7-2 | NA | CASSPSGGGVDTQYF | TGTGCCAGCAGCCCCTCCGGAGGGGGGGTAGATACGCAGTATTTT
NA | TRBJ1-3 | TRBV5-1 | TRBD1 | CASSWGTGPGNTIYF | TGCGCCAGCAGCTGGGGGACAGGGCCTGGAAACACCATATATTTT
NA | TRBJ2-2 | TRBV9 | NA | CASSQKQGGQTNTGELFF | TGTGCCAGCAGCCAAAAGCAGGGCGGCCAAACGAACACCGGGGAGCTGTTTTTT
NA | TRBJ2-1 | TRBV5-1 | TRBD1 | CASSGQGYEQFF | TGCGCCAGCAGCGGACAGGGTTATGAGCAGTTCTTC
NA | TRBJ1-2 | TRBV29-1 | NA | CSVDGSDGYTF | TGCAGCGTTGACGGGTCCGATGGCTACACCTTC
NA | TRBJ2-3 | TRBV5-1 | TRBD1 | CASSFETGGVDTQYF | TGCGCCAGCAGCTTCGAGACAGGGGGAGTGGATACGCAGTATTTT
NA | TRBJ1-2 | TRBV7-2 | NA | CASSFLAPNYGYTF | TGTGCCAGCAGCTTTTTGGCCCCGAACTATGGCTACACCTTC
NA | TRBJ1-4 | TRBV15 | NA | CATRPTAESPLNEKLFF | TGTGCCACCAGGCCTACTGCCGAGAGCCCGCTTAATGAAAAACTGTTTTTT
NA | TRBJ1-1 | TRBV11-1 | NA | CASSPGGLNTEAFF | TGTGCCAGCAGCCCCGGGGGGTTGAACACTGAAGCTTTCTTT
NA | TRBJ2-1 | TRBV7-9 | TRBD1 | CASSLAPDRGRLYNEQFF | TGTGCCAGCAGCTTAGCCCCGGACAGGGGGCGATTGTACAATGAGCAGTTCTTC
NA | TRBJ1-2 | TRBV11-2 | NA | CASSLGRDYGYTF | TGTGCCAGCAGCTTGGGCAGAGATTATGGCTACACCTTC
NA | TRBJ1-1 | TRBV27 | NA | CASSFKQEGYTEAFF | TGTGCCAGCAGTTTCAAGCAGGAGGGATACACTGAAGCTTTCTTT
NA | TRBJ2-3 | TRBV7-9 | NA | CASRGIRGADTQYF | TGTGCCAGCAGGGGGATAAGGGGCGCAGATACGCAGTATTTT
once | TRBJ1-1 | TRBV5-1 | NA | CASSAQGLNAEAFF | TGCGCCAGCAGCGCACAGGGATTGAACGCTGAAGCTTTCTTT